This section outlines one T cell receptor beta chain sequence together with its context. Its target is unknown. V was trimmed by 1 base and J by 6 bases, leaving 6 bases between them. The CDR3 is 13 residues long. The germline V gene has CDR1 SGHTA and CDR2 FQGTGA. The data were obtained in a study of cytomegalovirus exposure and HLA in healthy donors. Findings of the study overall: Rarity held for most TCR sequences, but there were some public TCRs that occurred in many donors. An assumption of roughly uniform sequencing depth across donors underlay the presence/absence analyses.

Both 60 Vbeta primers and 13 Jbeta primers went into the PCR. Here immunoSEQ multiplex PCR was the method, and the copy in TCRdb shows in-frame clones only, minus some. The sample consists of some 120,000 clones, less than 85% of them appearing once. V gene TRBV7-3 combines with J gene TRBJ2-2; no reliable D call. This clonotype was sampled from a man aged 30-40 years in good health and CMV-seropositive. The sample was PBMCs. This CDR3 reads CASSLILAGELFF. The CDR3 DNA reads TGTGCCAGCAGCTTAATATTAGCCGGGGAGCTGTTTTTT.